This T cell receptor beta chain came from a study of control samples from healthy donors and cancer patients. In this sample, this clone turned up once. The CDR3 has 15 residues. V lost 4 bases to trimming and J lost 2 bases; unmatched junction nucleotides: 2. CDR1 is SGHDN, CDR2 FVKESK, per germline. Generated by immunoSEQ multiplex PCR, the TCRdb table keeps only in-frame clones and is missing some. The sample lists about 130,000 clones; 85% to 95% were seen once. The receptor's source is a man older than 75 with head and neck cancer. The sequenced sample consisted of PBMCs. The V call is TRBV14, the J call TRBJ2-1, with 10 bases that match TRBD2. CDR3 sequence reads: CASSLAGGTYNEQFF. In nucleotides, the CDR3 is TGTGCCAGCAGCCTAGCGGGGGGTACCTACAATGAGCAGTTCTTC.